The entry that follows covers one T cell receptor (beta chain) sequence. Its antigen is still unknown. No much larger clone is present one base from it, and per-base qualities are unavailable. One collaborating source in Seattle enrolled patients while the patients were actively infected and followed the patients over time throughout the course of disease. Each collaborating institution followed its own protocols to collect whole blood in K2EDTA tubes. For TCRbeta analysis, collaborators shipped samples as frozen whole blood, isolated PBMCs, or DNA extracted from either of those sample types. The record originates from a study of blood T cell repertoires in COVID-19 (dated by TCRdb to about 2020). As for the study more broadly: Samples covering the acute and convalescent phases of COVID-19 were provided by collaborators in the United States, Italy and Spain. The prospective study material was composed of cDNA or gDNA derived from T cells, B-cell-depleted T cells, or PBMCs. HLA class I and class II types, where available, came from metadata supplied by the sample provider rather than from assay-based typing. A de-identified subject ID, COVID-19 status, age in years and sex were almost always included in the sample metadata. The samples were drawn from two sources: the first 160 participants of the ongoing ImmuneRACE study, and approximately 1,300 subjects contributed by 6 global collaborators. The dataset comprised deeply sampled blood TCRbeta repertoires from subjects exposed to, actively infected with, or recovered from COVID-19. The repertoires were made available in a free public database intended to serve as a resource for research on the immune response to SARS-CoV-2.

Study-level results and caveats: Clinical and demographic metadata were provided uncurated, with the amount varying by source and participant.

The germline V gene encodes CDR1 MNHEY and CDR2 SVGAGI. Clipping removes 5 bases from V and 5 bases from J, with 7 as the unmatched junction base count. CDR3 length: 15 amino acids, cysteine to phenylalanine. Just CDR3 DNA is preserved here, 45 bases in frame from base 1. The immunoSEQ Assay, a bias-controlled multiplex PCR, was used to amplify TCRbeta CDR3 regions from genomic DNA. In the original analysis: The number of nucleated cells in each sample was estimated by amplification of reference gene primers within the assay. Sequence reads were collapsed and filtered to measure the absolute abundance of every unique TCRbeta CDR3 rearrangement. For each sample, productive Simpson clonality was calculated by taking the square root of Simpson's diversity index across productive rearrangements. The immuneACCESS repertoire file appears here via TCRdb, limited to in-frame rearrangements. These files lack a portion of the clones; in checked studies, under half of the deficit traces to unresolved V genes, and the cause of the others is not known. The DNA was the basis for D and trimming; V, J and clone size are from that table. The sample profile shows just over 350,000 clones; around nine tenths of them were found once. About 7.1% of the sample lies in the top ten.

The sequence derives from a woman aged 55-69 years with COVID-19, enrolled during active disease. The sample was peripheral blood. The chain is assembled from TRBV6-5 and TRBJ2-3; the central 10 bases match TRBD2. The DNA sequence is as follows: TGTGCCAGCAGTCGCCTAGCGGGGGACGAAGATACGCAGTATTTT. The resulting protein is CASSRLAGDEDTQYF.